The 2 T cell receptor beta chains presented below share a single source sample, sequenced in a study of CD8 T cells in ankylosing spondylitis (dated by TCRdb to the late 2010s). Library prep was done by 5' RACE. Sequencing relied on an Illumina HiSeq 2500. In TCRdb, the public reads were trimmed at Q25 with fastp and aligned with MiXCR, with productive beta chains retained. For every CDR3 protein sequence, its rows merge into one entry that carries the most common genes and DNA. This sample lists some 300,000 distinct CDR3 sequences; around 20% were detected once. The ten largest clones represent 3.5% to 4.5% of the sample. The specimen was blood, either unsorted or a sorted T cell fraction (not recorded which). These TCRs come from a female donor with ankylosing spondylitis or in good health (not recorded which).

In this sample, this clonotype turned up a few times. The chain recombines TRBV21-1 with TRBJ2-5; the tabulated D call, TRBD1, remains unverified against the DNA. TRBV21-1 represents a pseudogene. The CDR3 loop spans 14 amino acids. The CDR3 here is CASSPGTPRETQYF. CDR3 bases: TGTGCCAGCAGCCCTGGGACACCACGAGAGACCCAGTACTTC.

This clonotype showed up just a few times. This chain connects TRBV12-3 or TRBV12-4 to TRBJ2-1, with 8 bases aligning to TRBD1. The CDR3 is 14 amino acids. V was clipped by 3 bases and J by 8 bases; unmatched bases: 6. The CDR3 sequence is CASSFTGGKHEQFF. CDR3 DNA sequence: TGTGCCAGCAGTTTCACAGGGGGGAAACATGAGCAGTTCTTC.